This TCR beta chain appears in the sequencing data of a study of naive and memory T cell subsets. The CDR3 is 14 amino acids. Per the germline V gene, CDR1 is MDHEN and CDR2 is SYDVKM. V lost 7 bases to trimming and J lost 4 bases, with 17 bases between them. Both TRBC1 and TRBC2 were covered by a beta constant-region primer of two equimolar oligonucleotides. The ligated cDNA underwent four PCR rounds using SP2 and nested alpha and beta constant-region primers. Ligation attached a single-stranded oligonucleotide with a 12-nucleotide UMI and the SP2 primer to the cDNA 3' end. TCRdb used MiXCR to reprocess the UMI-ligation and nested PCR reads, holding one entry per CDR3 protein. This sample has around 29,000 distinct CDR3 sequences; 18% occur once, and the top ten carry around 3.4%. This clonotype was seen repeatedly, ten times or more.

This chain connects TRBV28 to TRBJ2-7; no reliable D call. The sequence derives from a human donor in good health. The sample comprised effector memory CD4+ T cells from blood. The subset is: effector memory, CD45RA- CD27-. CDR3 in amino acids: CASTPGARVYEQYF. The CDR3 DNA sequence: TGTGCCAGCACCCCCGGCGCACGCGTGTACGAGCAGTACTTC.